This T cell receptor (beta chain) is drawn from a study of blood T cell repertoires in COVID-19. The wider study: Collection of acute and convalescent COVID-19 samples took place in the United States, Italy and Spain. Sample material is recorded as cDNA or gDNA derived from T cells, B-cell-depleted T cells, or PBMCs.

Per the authors' pipeline: Reference gene primer amplification gave nucleated cell count estimates. Measured with immunoSEQ multiplex PCR; TCRdb has only the in-frame clones, and not every one. V and J calls plus clone size are reproduced from that table; the DNA served to infer D and trimming. This sample carries over 20,000 clones, 90% of them seen once, and the ten largest clones take 2.5% to 3%. This TCR derives from a man in his 70s with acute or convalescent COVID-19. The sample consisted of peripheral blood.

CDR3 in DNA: TGTGCCAGCAGCCAAGGGCGACCTAGTAGCACAGATACGCAGTATTTT. It translates to CASSQGRPSSTDTQYF. The chain joins TRBV3-1 (or the pseudogene TRBV3-2) to TRBJ2-3, with D unresolved. Trimming cost V 1 base and J 0 bases, with 11 bases left between them. This CDR3 is 16 amino acids long. Germline values: CDR1 LGHDT, CDR2 YNNKEL (reference sequence).